What follows is one TCR beta chain and its context. The data were obtained in a study of blood T cell repertoires in COVID-19. Germline V gives CDR1 LNHDA, CDR2 SQIVND (reference sequence). With 5 bases clipped from V and 0 bases from J, the junction kept 13 bases outside the gene matches. The CDR3 is made up of 18 amino acids. Generated by immunoSEQ multiplex PCR, the TCRdb table keeps only in-frame clones and is missing some. The table includes 110,000 to 150,000 clones, roughly 80% detected once. The receptor was isolated from a woman between 40 and 50 years old who had recovered from COVID-19. Material for sequencing was PBMCs or T cells enriched from blood (not recorded which). The gene calls are TRBV19 and TRBJ1-2; 9 bases are a match to TRBD1. Here the CDR3 reads CASSSTRDRAPANYGYTF. CDR3 bases: TGTGCCAGTAGTTCCACCCGGGACAGGGCCCCGGCTAACTATGGCTACACCTTC.